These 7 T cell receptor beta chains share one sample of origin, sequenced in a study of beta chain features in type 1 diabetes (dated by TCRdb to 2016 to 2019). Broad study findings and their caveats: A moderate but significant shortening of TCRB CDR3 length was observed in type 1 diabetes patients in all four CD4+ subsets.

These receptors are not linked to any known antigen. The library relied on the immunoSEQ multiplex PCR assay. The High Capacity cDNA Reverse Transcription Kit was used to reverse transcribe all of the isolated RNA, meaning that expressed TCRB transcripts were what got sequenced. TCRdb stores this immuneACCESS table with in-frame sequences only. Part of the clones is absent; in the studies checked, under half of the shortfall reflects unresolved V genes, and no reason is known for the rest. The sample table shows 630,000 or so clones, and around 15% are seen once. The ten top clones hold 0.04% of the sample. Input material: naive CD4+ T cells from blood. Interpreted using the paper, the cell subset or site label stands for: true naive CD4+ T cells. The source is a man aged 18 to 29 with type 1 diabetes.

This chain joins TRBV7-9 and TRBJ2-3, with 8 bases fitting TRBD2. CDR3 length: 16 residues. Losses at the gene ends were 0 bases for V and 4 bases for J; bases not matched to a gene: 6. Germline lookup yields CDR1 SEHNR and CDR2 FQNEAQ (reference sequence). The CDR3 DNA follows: TGTGCCAGCAGCTTAGCTTTTGGGACTAGTTCAGATACGCAGTATTTT. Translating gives CASSLAFGTSSDTQYF.

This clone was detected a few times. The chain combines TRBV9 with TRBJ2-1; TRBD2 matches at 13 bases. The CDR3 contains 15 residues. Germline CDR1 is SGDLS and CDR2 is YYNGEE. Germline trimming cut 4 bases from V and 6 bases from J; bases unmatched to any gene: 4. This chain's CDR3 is CASSPLAGGGNEQFF. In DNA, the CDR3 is TGTGCCAGCAGCCCACTAGCGGGAGGGGGCAATGAGCAGTTCTTC.

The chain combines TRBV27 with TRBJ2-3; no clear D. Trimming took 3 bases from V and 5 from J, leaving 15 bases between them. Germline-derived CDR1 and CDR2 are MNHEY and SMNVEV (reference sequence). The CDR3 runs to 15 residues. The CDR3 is CASSFTGIKGDTQYF. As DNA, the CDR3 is TGTGCCAGCAGTTTTACGGGTATAAAGGGAGATACGCAGTATTTT.

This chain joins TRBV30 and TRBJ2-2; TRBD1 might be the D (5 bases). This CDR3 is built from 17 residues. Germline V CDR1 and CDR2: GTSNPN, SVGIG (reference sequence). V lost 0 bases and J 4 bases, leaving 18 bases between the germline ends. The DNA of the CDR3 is TGTGCCTGGAGTGTACAAGGGGATAGGGCAGGCACCGGGGAGCTGTTTTTT. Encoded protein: CAWSVQGDRAGTGELFF. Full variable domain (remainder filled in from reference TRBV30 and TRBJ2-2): SQTIHQWPATLVQPVGSPLSLECTVEGTSNPNLYWYRQAAGRGLQLLFYSVGIGQISSEVPQNLSASRPQDRQFILSSKKLLLSDSGFYLCAWSVQGDRAGTGELFFGEGSRLTVL.

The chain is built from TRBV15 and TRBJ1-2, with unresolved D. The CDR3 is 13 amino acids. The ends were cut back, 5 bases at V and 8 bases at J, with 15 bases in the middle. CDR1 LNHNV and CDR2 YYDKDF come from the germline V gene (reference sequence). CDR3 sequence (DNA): TGTGCCACCAGCCCTAGGGTGGGGAAGGGCTACACCTTC. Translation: CATSPRVGKGYTF.

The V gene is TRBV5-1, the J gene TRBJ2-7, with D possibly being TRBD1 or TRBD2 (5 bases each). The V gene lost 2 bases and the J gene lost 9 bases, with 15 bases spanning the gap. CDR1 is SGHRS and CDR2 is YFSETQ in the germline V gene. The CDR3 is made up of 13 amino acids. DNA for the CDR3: TGCGCCAGCAGCTTAAAGAGGGACGGCTCGCAGTACTTC. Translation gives CASSLKRDGSQYF.

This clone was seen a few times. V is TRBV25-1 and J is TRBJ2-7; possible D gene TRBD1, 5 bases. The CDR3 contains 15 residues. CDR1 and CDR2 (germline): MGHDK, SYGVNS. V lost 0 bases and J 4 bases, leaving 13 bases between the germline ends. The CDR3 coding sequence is TGTGCCAGCAGTGAATACGGGCAGGGTGGGTACGAGCAGTACTTC. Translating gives CASSEYGQGGYEQYF.